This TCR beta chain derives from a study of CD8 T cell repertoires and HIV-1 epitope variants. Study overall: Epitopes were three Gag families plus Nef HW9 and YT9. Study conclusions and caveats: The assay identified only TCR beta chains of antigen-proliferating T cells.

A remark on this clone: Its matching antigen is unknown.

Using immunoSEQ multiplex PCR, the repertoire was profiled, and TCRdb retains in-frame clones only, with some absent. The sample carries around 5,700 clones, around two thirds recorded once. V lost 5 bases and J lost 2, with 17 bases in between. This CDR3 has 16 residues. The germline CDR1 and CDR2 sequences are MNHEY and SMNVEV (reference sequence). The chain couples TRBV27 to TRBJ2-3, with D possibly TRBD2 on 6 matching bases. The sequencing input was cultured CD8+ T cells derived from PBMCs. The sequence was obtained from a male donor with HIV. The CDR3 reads CASSQPSGTYTDTQYF. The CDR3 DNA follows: TGTGCCAGCAGTCAACCCTCCGGGACTTACACAGATACGCAGTATTTT.